A selection of T cell receptor beta chains follows, all from one sample in a study of T cell changes during pregnancy in multiple sclerosis. The table came from immunoSEQ multiplex PCR; TCRdb's copy has only in-frame clones and leaves some out. The sample consists of some 100,000 clones, 94% of them appearing once. Here the sequenced sample was peripheral blood, taken before pregnancy. These receptor sequences come from a female donor with multiple sclerosis, enrolled in a pregnancy study. Both conserved end residues are trimmed from each CDR3. The order of the fields is V gene, clone size, CDR3 protein. Size is omitted from some rows. Given values are once, few, many or a class for expanded clones.

>TRBV4-3|NA
ASSQGVDFYGYT
>TRBV30|NA
AWSALVYT
>TRBV29-1|NA
SVAGTNYGYT
>TRBV27|NA
ASTPAREAYNEQF
>TRBV28|NA
ASRSGNNQPQH
>TRBV7-8|NA
ATRQGRRETDTQY
>TRBV7-2|NA
ASSAQGGDTEAF
>TRBV4-1|NA
ASSQARAGTGRVDTIY
>TRBV6-6|NA
ASKQGRWQPQH
>TRBV11-2|NA
ASSLAGRGAGANVLT
>TRBV19|NA
ASSSTGSYGDGYT
>TRBV4-3|NA
ASSLTGTGKTEAF
>TRBV27|NA
ASSHSVLAGVVTGELF
>TRBV7-9|NA
AIRREWLADSTDTQY
>TRBV4-1|NA
ASRLGPGGKTSQPQH
>TRBV28|NA
ASSFNRGWEQF
>TRBV21-1|once
ASSKRGDETQY
>TRBV5-4|NA
ASSLGANTEAF
>TRBV30|NA
AWSRLAVIQETQY
>TRBV27|NA
ASSPFVADTQY
>TRBV28|NA
ASSPMRGLYEQY
>TRBV10-2|NA
ASSLDRGRGEQF
>TRBV5-6|NA
ASSLVGGQGVEQY
>TRBV5-1|NA
ASSWGQEAF
>TRBV5-4|NA
ASSLSGSGANVLT
>TRBV11-2|NA
ASSLEQNNEQF
>TRBV27|NA
ASSDREGRLSEQF
>TRBV7-6|NA
ASSPLTGTRRTGELF
>TRBV4-3|NA
ASSQFSSGSVNTGELF
>TRBV2|NA
ASRREVTDTQY
>TRBV2|NA
ASSGSASGRPSSYNEQF
>TRBV5-4|NA
ASSLTAEYNEQF
>TRBV19|once
AIQDRNYGYT
>TRBV28|NA
ASSLFTGVPNTGELF
>TRBV9|NA
ASSVGQGDNQPQH
>TRBV14|once
ASSQGTGMATQY
>TRBV28|NA
ASSSRGGRSGNTEAF
>TRBV6-1|NA
ASSRSGTGGGTQY
>TRBV19|NA
ATRTGAGGYT